The sequence of this T cell receptor beta chain was determined in a study of blood T cell repertoires in COVID-19. Study at large: Sources were T cells, B-cell-depleted T cells, or PBMCs; the material itself was cDNA or gDNA.

TCRdb keeps only in-frame clones here, not all; method: immunoSEQ multiplex PCR. The table includes approximately 250,000 clones, over 80% detected once. Trimming left V 0 bases short and J 0 bases short, with 16 bases between. From germline, CDR1 is SGDLS and CDR2 YYNGEE. This CDR3 spans 18 amino acids. V gene TRBV9 combines with J gene TRBJ1-3, with unresolved D. The sequence was obtained from a human donor in a cohort sampled during active COVID-19. Sequencing was performed on peripheral blood. The CDR3 DNA is TGTGCCAGCAGCGTAGGGGCGGGCAGCTTAATCTCTGGAAACACCATATATTTT. This translates into CASSVGAGSLISGNTIYF.